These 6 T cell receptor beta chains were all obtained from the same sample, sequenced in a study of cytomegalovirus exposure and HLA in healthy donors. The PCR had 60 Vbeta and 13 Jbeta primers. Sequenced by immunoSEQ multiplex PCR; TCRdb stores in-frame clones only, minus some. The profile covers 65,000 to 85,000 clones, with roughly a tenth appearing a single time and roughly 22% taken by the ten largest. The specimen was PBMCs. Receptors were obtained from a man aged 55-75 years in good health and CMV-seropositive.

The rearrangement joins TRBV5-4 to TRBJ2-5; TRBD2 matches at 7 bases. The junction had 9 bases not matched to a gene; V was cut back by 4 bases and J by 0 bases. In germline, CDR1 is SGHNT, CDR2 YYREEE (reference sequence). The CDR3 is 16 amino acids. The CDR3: CASSISSGAYQETQYF. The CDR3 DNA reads TGTGCCAGCAGCATATCTAGCGGAGCGTACCAAGAGACCCAGTACTTC.

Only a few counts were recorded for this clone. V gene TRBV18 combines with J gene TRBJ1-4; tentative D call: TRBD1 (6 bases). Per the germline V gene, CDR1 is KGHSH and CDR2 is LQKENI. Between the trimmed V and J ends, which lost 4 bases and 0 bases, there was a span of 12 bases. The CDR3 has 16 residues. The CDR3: CASSQGDIATNEKLFF. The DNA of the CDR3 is TGTGCCAGCTCACAGGGGGACATTGCAACTAATGAAAAACTGTTTTTT.

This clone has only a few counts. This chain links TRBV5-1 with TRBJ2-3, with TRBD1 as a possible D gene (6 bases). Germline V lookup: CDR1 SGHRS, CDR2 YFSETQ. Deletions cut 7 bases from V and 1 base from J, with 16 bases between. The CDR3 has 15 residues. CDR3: CASPHTGQRTDTQYF. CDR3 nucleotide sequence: TGCGCCAGCCCCCACACTGGACAGCGCACAGATACGCAGTATTTT.

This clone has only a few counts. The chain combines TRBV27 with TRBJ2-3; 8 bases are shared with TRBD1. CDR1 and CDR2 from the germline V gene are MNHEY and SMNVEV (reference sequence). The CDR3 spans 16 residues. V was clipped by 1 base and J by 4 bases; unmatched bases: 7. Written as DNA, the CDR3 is TGTGCCAGCAGTTTATGGGGCAGGGGGCTAGCAGATACGCAGTATTTT. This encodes CASSLWGRGLADTQYF.

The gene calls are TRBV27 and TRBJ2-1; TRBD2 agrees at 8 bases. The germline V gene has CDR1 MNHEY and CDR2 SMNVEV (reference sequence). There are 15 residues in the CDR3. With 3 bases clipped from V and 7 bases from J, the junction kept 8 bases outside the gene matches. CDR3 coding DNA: TGTGCCAGCAGTTTGTTTAGCGGGAATGTGAATGAGCAGTTCTTC. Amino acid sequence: CASSLFSGNVNEQFF.

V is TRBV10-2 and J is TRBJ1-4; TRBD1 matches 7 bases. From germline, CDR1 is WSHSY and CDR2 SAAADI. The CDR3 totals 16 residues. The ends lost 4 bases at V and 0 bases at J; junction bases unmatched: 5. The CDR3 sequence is CASSGDSFATNEKLFF. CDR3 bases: TGCGCCAGCAGTGGGGACAGCTTTGCAACTAATGAAAAACTGTTTTTT.